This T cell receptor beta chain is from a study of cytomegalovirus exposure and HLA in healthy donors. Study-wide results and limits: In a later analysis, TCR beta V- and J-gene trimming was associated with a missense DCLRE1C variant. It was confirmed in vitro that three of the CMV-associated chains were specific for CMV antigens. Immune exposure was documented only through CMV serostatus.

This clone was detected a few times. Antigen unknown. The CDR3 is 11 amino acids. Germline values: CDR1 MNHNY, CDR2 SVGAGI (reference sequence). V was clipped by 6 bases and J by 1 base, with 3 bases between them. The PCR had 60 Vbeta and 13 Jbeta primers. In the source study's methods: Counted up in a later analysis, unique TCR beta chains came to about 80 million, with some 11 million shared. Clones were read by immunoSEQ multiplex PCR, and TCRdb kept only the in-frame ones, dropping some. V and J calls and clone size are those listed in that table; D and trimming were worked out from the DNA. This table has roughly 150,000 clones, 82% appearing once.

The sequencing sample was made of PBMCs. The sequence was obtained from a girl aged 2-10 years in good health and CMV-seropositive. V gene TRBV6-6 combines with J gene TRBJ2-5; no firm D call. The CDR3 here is CASSLQETQYF. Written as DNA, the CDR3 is TGTGCCAGCAGCCTCCAAGAGACCCAGTACTTC.